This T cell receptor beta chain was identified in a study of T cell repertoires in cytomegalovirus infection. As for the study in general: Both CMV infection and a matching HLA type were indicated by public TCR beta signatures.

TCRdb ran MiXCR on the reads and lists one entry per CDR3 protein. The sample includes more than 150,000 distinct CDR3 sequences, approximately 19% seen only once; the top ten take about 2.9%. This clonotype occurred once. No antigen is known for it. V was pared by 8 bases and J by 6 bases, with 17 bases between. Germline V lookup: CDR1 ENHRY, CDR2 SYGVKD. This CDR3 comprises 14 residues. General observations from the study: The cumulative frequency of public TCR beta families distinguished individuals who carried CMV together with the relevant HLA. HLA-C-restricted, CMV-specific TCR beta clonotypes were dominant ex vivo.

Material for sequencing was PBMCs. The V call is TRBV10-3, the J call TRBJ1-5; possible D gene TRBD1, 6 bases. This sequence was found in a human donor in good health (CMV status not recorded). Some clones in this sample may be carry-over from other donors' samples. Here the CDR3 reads CAIGNQGTVQPQHF. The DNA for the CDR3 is TGTGCCATCGGAAACCAGGGGACGGTTCAGCCCCAGCATTTT.